These T cell receptor beta chains were read from a single sample in a study of cytomegalovirus exposure and HLA in healthy donors. The protocol was immunoSEQ multiplex PCR, while the TCRdb copy is restricted to in-frame clones and leaves out a portion. This sample has hundreds of thousands of clones, with over 60% found just once. Specimen: PBMCs. These receptor sequences come from a middle-aged man in good health and CMV-seronegative. The CDR3 runs from the conserved cysteine through the conserved F or W. The order of the fields is J gene, V gene, clone size, D gene, CDR3 DNA, CDR3 protein. The D gene is left open where the match is weak. Clone sizes are given selectively: once, few, many, or a class where the clone is expanded.

TRBJ1-2 | TRBV29-1 | - | TRBD1 | TGCAGCGGTACAGGGGGCTACGGCTACACCTTC | CSGTGGYGYTF
TRBJ1-1 | TRBV11-3 | - | - | TGTGCCAGCAGCCCCAAGGACAGGAACACTGAAGCTTTCTTT | CASSPKDRNTEAFF
TRBJ1-1 | TRBV7-9 | - | - | TGTGCCAGCAGCCCGGGGGGGGCAGGGAGGGTTGGAGCTTTCTTT | CASSPGGAGRVGAFF
TRBJ2-1 | TRBV21-1 | - | - | TGTGCCAGCAGCAGACCGGACAGGAACTCCTACAATGAGCAGTTCTTC | CASSRPDRNSYNEQFF
TRBJ2-3 | TRBV28 | few | - | TGTGCCAGCAGTCGCGGACTGCAAGGGTACACAGATACGCAGTATTTT | CASSRGLQGYTDTQYF
TRBJ1-1 | TRBV6-6 | - | - | TGTGCCAGCAGTTACTCGGCCCGTGGTTGGGAAGCTTTCTTT | CASSYSARGWEAFF
TRBJ2-5 | TRBV7-2 | - | - | TGTGCCAGCAGCTTAGAGAGGTCCGTGGAGACCCAGTACTTC | CASSLERSVETQYF
TRBJ2-5 | TRBV4-2 | - | - | TGTGCCAGCAGCCAAGCTGAGGGGGGGCACGAGACCCAGTACTTC | CASSQAEGGHETQYF
TRBJ2-7 | TRBV18 | - | TRBD1 | TGTGCCAGCTCGAGAGGACAGGCCTACGAGCAGTACTTC | CASSRGQAYEQYF
TRBJ2-7 | TRBV13 | - | TRBD2 | TGTGCCAGCAGCCAACGACTAGCGGGACCCTACGAGCAGTACTTC | CASSQRLAGPYEQYF
TRBJ2-7 | TRBV28 | - | - | TGTGCCAGCACCAGTGAGGCACAGGCCCTCGAGCAGTACTTC | CASTSEAQALEQYF
TRBJ1-6 | TRBV2 | - | TRBD1 | TGTGCCAGCAGTGGAGACAGGGGAAATAATTCACCCCTCCACTTT | CASSGDRGNNSPLHF
TRBJ1-5 | TRBV5-6 | - | TRBD1 | TGTGCCAGCAGCATCGACAGGGACGATCAGCCCCAGCATTTT | CASSIDRDDQPQHF
TRBJ2-7 | TRBV7-9 | - | TRBD1 | TGTTCCAGCAGCTTAGACAGGGGATACGAGCAGTACTTC | CSSSLDRGYEQYF
TRBJ1-1 | TRBV5-4 | - | TRBD1 | TGTGCCAGCAGCTTGGCGACAGGGGGCCCCCTTAGGAGGACTGAAGCTTTCTTT | CASSLATGGPLRRTEAFF
TRBJ2-7 | TRBV9 | - | TRBD2 | TGTGCCAGCAGCGTAGCTACTAGCGGGGGGGCCTACGAGCAGTACTTC | CASSVATSGGAYEQYF
TRBJ2-2 | TRBV7-9 | - | - | TGTGCCAGCAGCTTAAACTGGAACACCGGGGAGCTGTTTTTT | CASSLNWNTGELFF
TRBJ2-1 | TRBV7-8 | - | - | TGTGCCAGCAGCTTAGGTCGCCTAGTCCATATCCTCAATGAGCAGTTCTTC | CASSLGRLVHILNEQFF
TRBJ1-3 | TRBV10-1 | - | TRBD1 | TGCGCCAGCACCAAACCTCCGACAGGGTCCCGAAACACCATATATTTT | CASTKPPTGSRNTIYF
TRBJ1-3 | TRBV7-2 | - | - | TGTGCCAGCAGCTCTGGGCCTGGGTCAGGAAACACCATATATTTT | CASSSGPGSGNTIYF
TRBJ2-7 | TRBV28 | - | - | TGTGCCAGCAGTTTGCAGGGCCGATTCTCCTACGAGCAGTACTTC | CASSLQGRFSYEQYF
TRBJ1-1 | TRBV27 | once | - | TGTGCCAGCAGTTTAATCGGGGGGCGAGACATGAACACTGAAGCTTTCTTT | CASSLIGGRDMNTEAFF
TRBJ1-3 | TRBV4-3 | - | - | TGCGCCAGCAGCCAAGCTTGGGGAGGGTCTGGAAACACCATATATTTT | CASSQAWGGSGNTIYF
TRBJ1-3 | TRBV2 | - | - | TGTGCCAGCAGACCACAGGCGAGAAACACCATATATTTT | CASRPQARNTIYF
TRBJ1-6 | TRBV4-3 | - | TRBD1 | TGCGCCAGCAGCCAAGTTGAAGGACAGGGGCCCGGTTCACCCCTCCACTTT | CASSQVEGQGPGSPLHF
TRBJ1-2 | TRBV7-2 | - | - | TGTGCCAGCAGCTTTTCAGGGGTTGCCTATGGCTACACCTTC | CASSFSGVAYGYTF
TRBJ1-1 | TRBV4-1 | - | TRBD1 | TGCGCCAGCAGCCAAGGACAGGGGCGGAACACTGAAGCTTTCTTT | CASSQGQGRNTEAFF
TRBJ2-1 | TRBV9 | - | TRBD1 | TGTGCCAGCAGCGACTTCCGGGACAGGGACTACAATGAGCAGTTCTTC | CASSDFRDRDYNEQFF
TRBJ2-5 | TRBV9 | - | TRBD1 | TGTGCCAGCAGCGAGGGGACAGGAGGCGAGACCCAGTACTTC | CASSEGTGGETQYF
TRBJ2-3 | TRBV5-1 | - | - | TGCGCCAGCAGCTGGACTACTCCCTCCACAGATACGCAGTATTTT | CASSWTTPSTDTQYF
TRBJ1-1 | TRBV18 | - | TRBD1 | TGTGCCAGCTCACCCGGACAGGGGGTAAGGGAAGCTTTCTTT | CASSPGQGVREAFF
TRBJ2-2 | TRBV5-4 | - | TRBD2 | TGTGCCAGCAGCCCGGGACTAGCGGGAGTCGTAGGCGGGGAGCTGTTTTTT | CASSPGLAGVVGGELFF
TRBJ1-5 | TRBV5-1 | - | - | TGCGCCAGCAGCTTCCCTACTCAGCCCCAGCATTTT | CASSFPTQPQHF
TRBJ2-7 | TRBV4-2 | - | - | TGTGCCAGCAGCCAAGAAGGGGGAATAGCAACCTTTGAGCAGTACTTC | CASSQEGGIATFEQYF
TRBJ2-1 | TRBV27 | - | TRBD2 | TGTGCCAGCAGTTTCCCTAGCGGGAGGGCCAATGAGCAGTTCTTC | CASSFPSGRANEQFF
TRBJ2-2 | TRBV19 | - | TRBD2 | TGTGCCAGTACAAAAGGACTAGCGGGGGCCTACACCGGGGAGCTGTTTTTT | CASTKGLAGAYTGELFF
TRBJ1-6 | TRBV6-6 | - | - | TGTGCCAGCAGTTCCCAGGGTCCTCCTAATTCACCCCTCCACTTT | CASSSQGPPNSPLHF
TRBJ2-3 | TRBV2 | - | - | TGTGCCAGCATTAGGAGGTCTACAGATACGCAGTATTTT | CASIRRSTDTQYF
TRBJ2-7 | TRBV7-3 | - | - | TGTGCCAGCAGCCCTTCTGGCGGCTCCTACGAGCAGTACTTC | CASSPSGGSYEQYF
TRBJ1-2 | TRBV25-1 | - | TRBD1 | TGTGCCAGCAAGACATCAGGGGGAGGCTGCACCTTC | CASKTSGGGCTF
TRBJ2-1 | TRBV25-1 | - | TRBD2 | TGTGCCAGCAGTGGGTTAGCGGGAGGGCCAGGCAATGAGCAGTTCTTC | CASSGLAGGPGNEQFF
TRBJ1-6 | TRBV7-2 | once | - | TGTGCCAGCAGCTTAGCTTGGGGGGTGGGCAGGGATTATTCACCCCTCCACTTT | CASSLAWGVGRDYSPLHF
TRBJ1-3 | TRBV21-1 | - | - | TGTGCCAGCAGCGTCCCAATACCTCAAACGACAGACTCTGGAAACACCATATATTTT | CASSVPIPQTTDSGNTIYF
TRBJ1-5 | TRBV10-3 | - | - | TGTGCCATCAGTGAGCGGGGTTACCGGGGCAATCAGCCCCAGCATTTT | CAISERGYRGNQPQHF
TRBJ1-5 | TRBV7-8 | - | TRBD1 | TGTGCCAGCAGCTTAGACAGGGGGCAGCCCCAGCATTTT | CASSLDRGQPQHF
TRBJ2-7 | TRBV6-6 | - | - | TGTGCCAGCAGTTATCAGGCCTCCTACGAGCAGTACTTC | CASSYQASYEQYF
TRBJ2-7 | TRBV4-1 | - | TRBD2 | TGCGCCAGCAGCCTGGGGACTATCAACTACGAGCAGTACTTC | CASSLGTINYEQYF
TRBJ2-7 | TRBV18 | many | - | TGTGCCAGCTCGTCTACCGGGACGCTAGCGAACGAGCAGTACTTC | CASSSTGTLANEQYF
TRBJ1-3 | TRBV9 | - | - | TGTGCCAGCAGCGGTGGGCCTTGGGGAAACACCATATATTTT | CASSGGPWGNTIYF
TRBJ1-1 | TRBV6-5 | - | - | TGTGCCAGCAGTTACTCGCGAGGGGGCACTGAAGCTTTCTTT | CASSYSRGGTEAFF
TRBJ1-2 | TRBV5-1 | - | TRBD1 | TGCGCCAGCAGCCAGACAGGGAACTATGGCTACACCTTC | CASSQTGNYGYTF
TRBJ1-1 | TRBV27 | once | - | TGTGCCAGCAGTGACCCCGACAAGAACACTGAAGCTTTCTTT | CASSDPDKNTEAFF
TRBJ2-7 | TRBV28 | - | TRBD1 | TGTGCCAGCAGGGGGACAGGTAACGAGCAGTACTTC | CASRGTGNEQYF